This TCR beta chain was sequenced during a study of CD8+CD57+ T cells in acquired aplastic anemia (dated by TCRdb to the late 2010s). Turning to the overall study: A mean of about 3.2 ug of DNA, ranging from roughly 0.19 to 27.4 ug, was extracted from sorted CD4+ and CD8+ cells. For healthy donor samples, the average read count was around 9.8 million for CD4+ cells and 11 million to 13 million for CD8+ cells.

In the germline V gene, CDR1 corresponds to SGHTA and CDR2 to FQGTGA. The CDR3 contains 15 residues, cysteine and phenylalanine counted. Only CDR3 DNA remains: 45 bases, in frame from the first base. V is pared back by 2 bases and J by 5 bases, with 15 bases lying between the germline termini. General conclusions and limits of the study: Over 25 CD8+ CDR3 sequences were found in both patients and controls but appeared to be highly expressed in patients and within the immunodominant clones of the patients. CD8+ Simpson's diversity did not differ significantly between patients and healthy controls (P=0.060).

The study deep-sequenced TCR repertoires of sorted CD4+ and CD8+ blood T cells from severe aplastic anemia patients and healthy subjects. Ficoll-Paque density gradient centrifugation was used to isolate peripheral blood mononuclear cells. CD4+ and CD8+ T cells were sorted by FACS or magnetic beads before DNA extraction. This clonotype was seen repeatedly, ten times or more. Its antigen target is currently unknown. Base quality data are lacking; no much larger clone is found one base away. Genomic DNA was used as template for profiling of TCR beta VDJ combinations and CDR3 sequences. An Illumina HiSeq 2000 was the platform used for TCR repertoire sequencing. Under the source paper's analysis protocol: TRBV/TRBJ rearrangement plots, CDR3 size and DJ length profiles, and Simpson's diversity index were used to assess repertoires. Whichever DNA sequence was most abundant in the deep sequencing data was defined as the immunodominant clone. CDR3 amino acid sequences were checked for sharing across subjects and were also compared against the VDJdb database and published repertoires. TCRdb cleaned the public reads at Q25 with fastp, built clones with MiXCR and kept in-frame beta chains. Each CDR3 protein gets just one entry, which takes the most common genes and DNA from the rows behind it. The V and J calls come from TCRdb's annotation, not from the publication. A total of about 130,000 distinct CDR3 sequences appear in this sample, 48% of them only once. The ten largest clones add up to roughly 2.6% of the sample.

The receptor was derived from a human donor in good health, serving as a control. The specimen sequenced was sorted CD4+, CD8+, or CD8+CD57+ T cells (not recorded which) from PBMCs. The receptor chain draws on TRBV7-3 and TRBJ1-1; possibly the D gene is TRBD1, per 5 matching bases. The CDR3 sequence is CASSLDPGAGTEAFF. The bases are TGTGCCAGCAGCTTAGATCCTGGGGCTGGAACTGAAGCTTTCTTT.